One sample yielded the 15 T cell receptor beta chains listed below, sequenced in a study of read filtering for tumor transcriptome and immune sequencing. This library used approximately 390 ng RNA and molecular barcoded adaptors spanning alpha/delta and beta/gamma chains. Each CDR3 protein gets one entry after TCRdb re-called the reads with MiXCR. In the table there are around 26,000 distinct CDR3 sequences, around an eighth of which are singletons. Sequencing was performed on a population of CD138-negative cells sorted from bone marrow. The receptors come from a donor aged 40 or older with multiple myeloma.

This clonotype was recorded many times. Here the CDR3 reads CASRHLVGSSYNEQFF. The CDR3 DNA reads as TGTGCCAGTAGACACCTAGTGGGGAGCTCCTACAATGAGCAGTTCTTC. The rearrangement uses TRBV19 and TRBJ2-1, with D tentatively TRBD2 (5 bases). Trimming pared 6 bases from V and 0 bases from J, leaving 15 bases between. Germline V gene sequence: CDR1 LNHDA, CDR2 SQIVND (reference sequence). This CDR3 region has 16 residues.

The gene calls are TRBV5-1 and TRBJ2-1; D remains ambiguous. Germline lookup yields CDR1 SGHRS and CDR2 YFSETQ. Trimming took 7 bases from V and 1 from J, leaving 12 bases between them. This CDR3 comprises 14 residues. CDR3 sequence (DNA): TGCGCCAGCGCAGGTAGTACATCCTACAATGAGCAGTTCTTC. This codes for CASAGSTSYNEQFF.

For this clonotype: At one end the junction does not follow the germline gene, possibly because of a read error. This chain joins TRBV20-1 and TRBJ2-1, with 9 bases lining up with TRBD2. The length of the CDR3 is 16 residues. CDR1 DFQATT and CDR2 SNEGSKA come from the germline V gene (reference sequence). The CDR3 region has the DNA TGTAGTGCTAGAGATCAGTTACGGACTAGCGACGATGAGCAGTTCTTC. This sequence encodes CSARDQLRTSDDEQFF.

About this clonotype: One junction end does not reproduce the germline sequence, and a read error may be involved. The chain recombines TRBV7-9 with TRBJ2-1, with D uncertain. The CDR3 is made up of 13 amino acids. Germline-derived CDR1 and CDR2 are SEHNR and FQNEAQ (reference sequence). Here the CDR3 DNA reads TGTGCCAGCAGATTAGCTCGAGCGACTGAGCGGTTCTTC. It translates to CASRLARATERFF.

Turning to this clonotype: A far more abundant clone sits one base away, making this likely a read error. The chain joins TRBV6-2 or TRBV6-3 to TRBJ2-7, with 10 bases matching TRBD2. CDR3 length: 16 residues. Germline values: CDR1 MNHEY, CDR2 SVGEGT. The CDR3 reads CASRYSRLAGVGEQYF. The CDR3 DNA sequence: TGTGCCAGCAGATACTCGCGGCTAGCGGGAGTCGGCGAGCAGTACTTC.

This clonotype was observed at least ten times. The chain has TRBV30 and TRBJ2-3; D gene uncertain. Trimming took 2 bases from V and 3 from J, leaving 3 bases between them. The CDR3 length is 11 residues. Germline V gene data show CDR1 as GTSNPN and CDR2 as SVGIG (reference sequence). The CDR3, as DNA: TGTGCCTGGAGTCCAACAGATACGCAGTATTTT. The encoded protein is CAWSPTDTQYF.

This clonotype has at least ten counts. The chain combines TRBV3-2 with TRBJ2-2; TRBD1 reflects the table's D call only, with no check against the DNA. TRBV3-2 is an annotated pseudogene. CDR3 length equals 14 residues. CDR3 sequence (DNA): TGTGCCAGCGTCTCCGGGACGGCCACCGGGGAGCTGTTTTTT. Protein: CASVSGTATGELFF.

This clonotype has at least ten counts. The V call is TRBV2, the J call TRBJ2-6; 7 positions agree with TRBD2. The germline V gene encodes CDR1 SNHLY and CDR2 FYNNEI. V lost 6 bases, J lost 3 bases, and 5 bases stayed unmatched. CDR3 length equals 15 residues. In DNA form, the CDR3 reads TGTGCCAGCAGGCCGGGAGGCTTTGGGGCCAACGTCCTGACTTTC. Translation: CASRPGGFGANVLTF.

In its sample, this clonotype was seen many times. CDR3 sequence (DNA): TGCGCCAGCAGCCAAACGCTACAGGGGGCGCGGACCGGGGAGCTGTTTTTT. Translating gives CASSQTLQGARTGELFF. V is TRBV4-1 and J is TRBJ2-2, with 9 bases aligning to TRBD1. There are 17 residues in the CDR3. Germline-derived CDR1 and CDR2 are MGHRA and YSYEKL. The junction had 9 bases not matched to a gene; V was cut back by 2 bases and J by 5 bases.

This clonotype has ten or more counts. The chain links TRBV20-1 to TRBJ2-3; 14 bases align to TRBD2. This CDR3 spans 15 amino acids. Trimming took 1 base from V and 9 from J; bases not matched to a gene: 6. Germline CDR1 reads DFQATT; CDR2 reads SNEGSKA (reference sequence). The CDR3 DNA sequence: TGCAGTGCTAGAGTGGGACTAGCGGGAGTTCACACGCAGTATTTT. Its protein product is CSARVGLAGVHTQYF.

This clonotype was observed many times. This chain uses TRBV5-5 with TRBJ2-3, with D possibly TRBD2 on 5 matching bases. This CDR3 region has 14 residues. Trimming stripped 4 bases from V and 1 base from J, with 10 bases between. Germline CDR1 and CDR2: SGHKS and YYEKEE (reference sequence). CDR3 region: CASSQHGGTDTQYF. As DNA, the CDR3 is TGTGCCAGCAGCCAGCACGGGGGCACAGATACGCAGTATTTT.

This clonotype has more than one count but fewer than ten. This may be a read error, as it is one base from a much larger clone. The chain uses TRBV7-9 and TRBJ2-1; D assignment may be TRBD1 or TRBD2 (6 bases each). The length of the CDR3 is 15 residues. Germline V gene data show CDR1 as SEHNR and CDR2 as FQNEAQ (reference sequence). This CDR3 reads CAGSPMGGLPNEQFF. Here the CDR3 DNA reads TGTGCCGGCAGCCCGATGGGGGGCCTCCCCAATGAGCAGTTCTTC.

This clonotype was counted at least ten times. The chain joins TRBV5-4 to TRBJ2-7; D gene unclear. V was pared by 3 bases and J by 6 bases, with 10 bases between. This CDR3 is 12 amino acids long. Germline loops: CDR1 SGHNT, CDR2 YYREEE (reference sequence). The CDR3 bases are TGTGCCAGCAGCTCCCTAGGACGCGAGCAGTACTTC. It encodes CASSSLGREQYF.

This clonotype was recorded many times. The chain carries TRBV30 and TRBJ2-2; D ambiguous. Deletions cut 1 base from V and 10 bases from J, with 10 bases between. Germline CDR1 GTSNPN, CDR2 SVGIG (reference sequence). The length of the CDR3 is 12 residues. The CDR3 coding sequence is TGTGCCTGGAGTGGGACCGCGAAGGAGCTGTTTTTT. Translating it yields CAWSGTAKELFF.

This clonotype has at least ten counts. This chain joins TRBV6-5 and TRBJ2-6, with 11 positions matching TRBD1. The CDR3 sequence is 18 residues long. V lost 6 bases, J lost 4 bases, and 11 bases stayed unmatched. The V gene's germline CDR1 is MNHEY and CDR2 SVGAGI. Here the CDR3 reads CASSGQGAFLSGANVLTF. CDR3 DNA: TGTGCCAGCAGCGGACAGGGGGCGTTCCTATCCGGGGCCAACGTCCTGACTTTC.